This T cell receptor beta chain was sequenced in a study of T cells in Graves' hyperthyroidism and ophthalmopathy. The germline gives CDR1 DFQATT, CDR2 SNEGSKA (reference sequence). Trimming left V 4 bases short and J 1 base short, with 16 bases between. The CDR3 extends over 15 amino acids. TCR beta CDR3 sequences were amplified from RNA transcripts. The HTBI primer set drove a first-round RT-PCR of the TCR CDR3. MiXCR was run by TCRdb on the multiplex PCR reads, yielding one entry per CDR3 protein. The table shows around 390,000 distinct CDR3 sequences, with 13% to 15% occurring only once. About 10 ml of fresh peripheral blood supplied the PBMCs. Study-level results: Stable hyperthyroidism was separated from ophthalmopathy by a model based on 13 V-J features. Median prediction lead before ophthalmopathy onset was 6.5 months with the model. Appearing also in blood were most of the thyroid clonotypes expanded above 0.001.

This clonotype was counted many times. Its matching antigen is unknown. Sequencing was carried out using blood. This receptor was obtained from a woman aged 30 to 39 with Graves' ophthalmopathy. This chain uses TRBV20-1 with TRBJ1-1; D is unresolved. This chain's CDR3 is CSAMLVATSNTEAFF. CDR3 bases: TGCAGTGCTATGTTGGTTGCCACCTCGAACACTGAAGCTTTCTTT.